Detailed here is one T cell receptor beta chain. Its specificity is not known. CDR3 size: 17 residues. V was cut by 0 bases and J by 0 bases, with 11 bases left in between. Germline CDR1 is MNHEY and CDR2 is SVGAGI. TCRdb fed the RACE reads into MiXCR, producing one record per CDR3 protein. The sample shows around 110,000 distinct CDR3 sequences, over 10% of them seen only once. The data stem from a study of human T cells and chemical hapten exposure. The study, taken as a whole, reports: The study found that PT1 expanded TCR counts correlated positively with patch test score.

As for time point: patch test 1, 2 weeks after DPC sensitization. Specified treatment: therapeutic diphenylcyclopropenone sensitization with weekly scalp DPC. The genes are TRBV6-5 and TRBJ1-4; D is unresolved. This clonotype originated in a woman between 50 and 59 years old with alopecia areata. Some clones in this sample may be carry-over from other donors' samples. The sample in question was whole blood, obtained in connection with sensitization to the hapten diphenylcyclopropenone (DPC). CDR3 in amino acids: CASSYSLRWATNEKLFF. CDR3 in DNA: TGTGCCAGCAGTTACTCCCTTCGGTGGGCAACTAATGAAAAACTGTTTTTT.